This T cell receptor beta chain originates from a study of blood T cell repertoires in COVID-19. About the research overall: There were acute and convalescent COVID-19 samples, and they came from the United States, Italy and Spain.

Per the original methods: From reference gene primer amplification, estimates of nucleated cell counts were derived. Sequencing was performed with immunoSEQ multiplex PCR; in TCRdb, only in-frame clones are kept and a portion is missing. Clone size and V and J calls were adopted from that table, with D and trimming inferred from the DNA. This sample has around 200,000 clones, with 70% to 85% found just once. This CDR3 has 13 residues. Between the trimmed V and J ends, which lost 7 bases and 2 bases, there was a span of 12 bases. CDR1 is MDHEN and CDR2 is SYDVKM in the germline V gene. Sequencing was carried out using PBMCs or T cells enriched from blood (not recorded which). V and J are TRBV28 and TRBJ2-7, with a weak D call TRBD2 (6 bases). This TCR was recovered from a woman younger than 45 who had recovered from COVID-19. CDR3 nucleotides: TGTGCCAGCACTTACGGACTAACCTACGAGCAGTACTTC. This encodes CASTYGLTYEQYF.